What follows describes a single TCR beta chain. The sample is drawn from a study of blood T cell repertoires in COVID-19. The wider study: Samples taken during acute and convalescent COVID-19 were collected in the United States, Italy and Spain. T cells, B-cell-depleted T cells, or PBMCs supplied cDNA or gDNA.

CDR1 MDHEN and CDR2 SYDVKM come from the germline V gene. CDR3 length equals 15 residues. V lost 6 bases and J 6 bases, leaving 20 bases between the germline ends. How the authors handled the data: Reference gene primer amplification in the assay estimated nucleated cell counts. Profiled with immunoSEQ multiplex PCR; TCRdb holds only in-frame clones, not every one. V and J calls and clone size are given by that table; D and trimming were obtained from the DNA. The table has roughly 100,000 clones, 80% to 90% seen once. The clonotype comes from a woman aged 70 to 79 with acute or convalescent COVID-19. Sequencing was done on a sample of peripheral blood. This chain links TRBV28 with TRBJ1-1, with unresolved D. CDR3 bases: TGTGCCAGCAGCCCTACGACCGGAGGACGCCCTGAAGCTTTCTTT. Protein sequence: CASSPTTGGRPEAFF.